These T cell receptor beta chains were read from a single sample in a study of blood T cell repertoires in COVID-19. Sequenced by immunoSEQ multiplex PCR; TCRdb stores in-frame clones only, minus some. The sample yields around 330,000 clones, around nine tenths seen once. The sequenced sample was PBMCs or T cells enriched from blood (not recorded which). The receptors stem from a man aged 55 to 69 who had recovered from COVID-19. CDR3s leave out the opening cysteine and the closing phenylalanine or tryptophan. D genes are given only for firm matches.

v_gene: TRBV6-2/TRBV6-3
d_gene: TRBD1
j_gene: TRBJ1-6
CDR3aa: ASSYTDRGYSPLH

v_gene: TRBV5-8
d_gene: TRBD1
j_gene: TRBJ2-3
CDR3aa: ASSMGTGPTDTQY

v_gene: TRBV6-5
d_gene: TRBD1
j_gene: TRBJ2-5
CDR3aa: ASDRVQGQETQY

v_gene: TRBV3-1/TRBV3-2
d_gene: .
j_gene: TRBJ1-2
CDR3aa: ASSQGGLIVSGYT

v_gene: TRBV7-9
d_gene: .
j_gene: TRBJ1-6
CDR3aa: ASSFGDSPLH

v_gene: TRBV7-2
d_gene: TRBD2
j_gene: TRBJ2-5
CDR3aa: ASSSRTSGRRETQY

v_gene: TRBV11-2
d_gene: .
j_gene: TRBJ2-2
CDR3aa: ASSLESTRGPGELF

v_gene: TRBV7-2
d_gene: TRBD1
j_gene: TRBJ2-1
CDR3aa: ASSLARGRYNEQF

v_gene: TRBV2
d_gene: TRBD2
j_gene: TRBJ2-5
CDR3aa: ASSLTSGLGETQY

v_gene: TRBV7-9
d_gene: TRBD1
j_gene: TRBJ1-4
CDR3aa: ASRSDRGLDEKLF

v_gene: TRBV7-9
d_gene: TRBD2
j_gene: TRBJ2-1
CDR3aa: ASSPTSGRRREQF

v_gene: TRBV19
d_gene: TRBD1
j_gene: TRBJ2-7
CDR3aa: ASSTTGGNYEQY

v_gene: TRBV6-5
d_gene: TRBD2
j_gene: TRBJ2-2
CDR3aa: ASSYKRGVGGELF

v_gene: TRBV11-1
d_gene: TRBD1
j_gene: TRBJ2-7
CDR3aa: ASTSGRDRGGEQY

v_gene: TRBV6-5
d_gene: .
j_gene: TRBJ1-5
CDR3aa: ASRPRTSENQPQH

v_gene: TRBV9
d_gene: TRBD2
j_gene: TRBJ2-2
CDR3aa: ASSVEVAGGTGELF

v_gene: TRBV15
d_gene: TRBD1
j_gene: TRBJ1-2
CDR3aa: ATSRDRGNYGYT

v_gene: TRBV30
d_gene: .
j_gene: TRBJ1-2
CDR3aa: AWIRGRTNYGYT

v_gene: TRBV6-5
d_gene: .
j_gene: TRBJ2-7
CDR3aa: ASRREPRLIWEQY

v_gene: TRBV19
d_gene: TRBD2
j_gene: TRBJ2-7
CDR3aa: ASSMTSGLYEQY

v_gene: TRBV7-2
d_gene: .
j_gene: TRBJ2-5
CDR3aa: ASSLDAGSQETQY

v_gene: TRBV6-5
d_gene: .
j_gene: TRBJ1-6
CDR3aa: ASSYRRQNNSPLH

v_gene: TRBV14
d_gene: .
j_gene: TRBJ2-1
CDR3aa: ASDRDTYNEQF

v_gene: TRBV28
d_gene: TRBD2
j_gene: TRBJ2-7
CDR3aa: ASSSPPGGEQY

v_gene: TRBV13
d_gene: .
j_gene: TRBJ1-1
CDR3aa: ASRYGGTEAF